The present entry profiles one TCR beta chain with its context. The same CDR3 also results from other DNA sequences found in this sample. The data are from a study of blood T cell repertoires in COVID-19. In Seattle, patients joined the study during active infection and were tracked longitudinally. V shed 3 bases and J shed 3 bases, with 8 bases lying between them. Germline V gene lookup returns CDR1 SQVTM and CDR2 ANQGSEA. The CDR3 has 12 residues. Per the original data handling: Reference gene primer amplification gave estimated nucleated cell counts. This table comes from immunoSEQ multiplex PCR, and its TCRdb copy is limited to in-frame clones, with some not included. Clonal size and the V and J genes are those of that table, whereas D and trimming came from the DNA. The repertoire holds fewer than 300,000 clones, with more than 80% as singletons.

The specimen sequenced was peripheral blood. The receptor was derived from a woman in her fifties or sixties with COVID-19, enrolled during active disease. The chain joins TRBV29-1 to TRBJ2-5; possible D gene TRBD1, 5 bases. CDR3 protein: CSVDAREETQYF. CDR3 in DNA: TGCAGCGTTGATGCCAGGGAAGAGACCCAGTACTTC.